What follows are 2 T cell receptor beta chains derived from one specimen sequenced in a study of control samples from healthy donors and cancer patients. The table came from immunoSEQ multiplex PCR; TCRdb's copy has only in-frame clones and leaves some out. The repertoire holds around 180,000 clones, around 88% seen once, with 4.9% in the top ten. Source material: blood. Receptor source: a woman aged 25 to 45 in good health.

The rearrangement uses TRBV2 and TRBJ2-1; D is unclear. V was pared by 5 bases and J by 7 bases, with 6 bases between. CDR3 size: 11 residues. The germline V gene encodes CDR1 SNHLY and CDR2 FYNNEI. CDR3 residues: CASSPLNEQFF. The CDR3 region has the DNA TGTGCCAGCAGTCCCCTGAATGAGCAGTTCTTC.

The chain combines TRBV6-6 with TRBJ2-5, with D possibly being TRBD2 (6 bases). V was shortened by 7 bases and J by 2 bases, with 14 bases between the two germline ends. The CDR3 extends over 14 amino acids. The germline gives CDR1 MNHNY, CDR2 SVGAGI (reference sequence). For the CDR3, the DNA is TGTGCCAGCACTACCGTGCGGGATCAAGAGACCCAGTACTTC. Translated, it gives CASTTVRDQETQYF.